This T cell receptor beta chain was recovered during a study of PD-L1 blockade in urothelial cancer. Study details: Men with urothelial cancer arising in the bladder made up about nine tenths of the roughly 29 patients. Whole-study results and caveats: Clonality of blood TCR below the median before treatment predicted better survival.

Per the germline V gene, CDR1 is MNHEY and CDR2 is SVGAGI. V was pared by 5 bases and J by 6 bases, with 7 bases of the junction left unmatched. The CDR3 is 14 amino acids. Some clones are missing from TCRdb's copy, which holds only in-frame ones; the method was immunoSEQ multiplex PCR. The sample lists some 56,000 clones, roughly 80% occurring once. Notes on this clone: Its antigen is as yet unknown.

Time point indicated: pretreatment peripheral blood. The chain combines TRBV6-5 with TRBJ2-7, with 10 bases fitting TRBD1. The sequences come from PBMCs, collected around atezolizumab (anti-PD-L1) treatment. This TCR derives from a man aged 50 or older with urothelial cancer. The CDR3 coding sequence is TGTGCCAGCAGTGGGGGACAGGGGTACCCCGAGCAGTACTTC. This sequence encodes CASSGGQGYPEQYF.